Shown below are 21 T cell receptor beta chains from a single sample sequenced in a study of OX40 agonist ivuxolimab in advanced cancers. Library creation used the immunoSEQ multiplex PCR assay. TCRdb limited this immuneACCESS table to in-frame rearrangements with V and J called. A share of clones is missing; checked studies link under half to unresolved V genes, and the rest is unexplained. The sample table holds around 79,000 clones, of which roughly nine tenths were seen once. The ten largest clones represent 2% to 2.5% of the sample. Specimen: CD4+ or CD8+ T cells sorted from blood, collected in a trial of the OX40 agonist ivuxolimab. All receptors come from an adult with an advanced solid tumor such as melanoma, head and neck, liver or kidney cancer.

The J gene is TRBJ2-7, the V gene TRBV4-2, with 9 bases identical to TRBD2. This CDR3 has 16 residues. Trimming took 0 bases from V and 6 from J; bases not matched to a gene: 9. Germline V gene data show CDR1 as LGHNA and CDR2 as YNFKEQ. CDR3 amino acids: CASSQDYASGTVEQYF. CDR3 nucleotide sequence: TGTGCCAGCAGCCAAGATTACGCTAGCGGGACAGTCGAGCAGTACTTC.

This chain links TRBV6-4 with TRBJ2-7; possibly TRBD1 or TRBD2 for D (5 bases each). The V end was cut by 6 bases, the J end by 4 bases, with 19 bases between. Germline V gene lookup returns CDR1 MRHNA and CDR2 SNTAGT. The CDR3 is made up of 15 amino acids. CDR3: CASRRLRVSGYEQYF. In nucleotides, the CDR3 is TGTGCCAGCAGACGCCTCAGGGTGTCGGGATACGAGCAGTACTTC.

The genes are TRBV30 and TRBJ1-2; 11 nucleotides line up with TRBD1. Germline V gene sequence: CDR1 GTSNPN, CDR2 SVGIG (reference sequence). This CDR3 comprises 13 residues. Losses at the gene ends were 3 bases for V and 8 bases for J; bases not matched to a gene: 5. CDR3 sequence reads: CAWSRDRGSGYTF. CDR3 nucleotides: TGTGCCTGGAGCCGGGACAGGGGGTCGGGCTACACCTTC.

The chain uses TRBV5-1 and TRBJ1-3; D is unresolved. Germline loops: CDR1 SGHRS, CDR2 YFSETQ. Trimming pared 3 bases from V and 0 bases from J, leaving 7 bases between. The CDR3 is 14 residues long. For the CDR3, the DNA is TGCGCCAGCAGCTCTGGACTCTCTGGAAACACCATATATTTT. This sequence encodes CASSSGLSGNTIYF.

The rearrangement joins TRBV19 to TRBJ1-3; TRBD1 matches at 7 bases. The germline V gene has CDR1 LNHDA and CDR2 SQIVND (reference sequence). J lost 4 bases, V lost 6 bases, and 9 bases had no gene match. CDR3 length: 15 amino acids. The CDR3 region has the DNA TGTGCCAGTAGAGCCGACAGGGTGAGAGGAAACACCATATATTTT. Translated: CASRADRVRGNTIYF.

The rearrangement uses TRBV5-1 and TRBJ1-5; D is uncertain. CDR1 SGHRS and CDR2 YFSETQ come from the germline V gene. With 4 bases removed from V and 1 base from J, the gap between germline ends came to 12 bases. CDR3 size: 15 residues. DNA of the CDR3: TGCGCCAGCAGCCCAGGATTTGAGAGCAATCAGCCCCAGCATTTT. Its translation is CASSPGFESNQPQHF.

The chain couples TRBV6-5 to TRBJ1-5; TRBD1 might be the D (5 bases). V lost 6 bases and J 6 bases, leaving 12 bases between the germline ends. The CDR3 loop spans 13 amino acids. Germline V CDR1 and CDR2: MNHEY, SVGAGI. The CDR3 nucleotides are TGTGCCAGCAGCCCAAACGGGGCTCAGCCCCAGCATTTT. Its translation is CASSPNGAQPQHF.

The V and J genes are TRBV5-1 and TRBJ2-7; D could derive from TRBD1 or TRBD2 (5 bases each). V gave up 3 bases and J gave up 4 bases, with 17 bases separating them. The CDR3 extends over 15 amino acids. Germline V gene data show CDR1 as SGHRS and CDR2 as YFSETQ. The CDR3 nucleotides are TGCGCCAGCAGCTCGGAAGCCGGGACCACTTACGAGCAGTACTTC. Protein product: CASSSEAGTTYEQYF.

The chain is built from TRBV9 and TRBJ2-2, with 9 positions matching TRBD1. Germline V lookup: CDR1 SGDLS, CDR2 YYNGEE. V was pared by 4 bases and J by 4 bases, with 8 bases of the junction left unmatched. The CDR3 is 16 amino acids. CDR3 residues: CASSFSGQGSTGELFF. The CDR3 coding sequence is TGTGCCAGCAGCTTCTCGGGACAGGGTAGCACCGGGGAGCTGTTTTTT.

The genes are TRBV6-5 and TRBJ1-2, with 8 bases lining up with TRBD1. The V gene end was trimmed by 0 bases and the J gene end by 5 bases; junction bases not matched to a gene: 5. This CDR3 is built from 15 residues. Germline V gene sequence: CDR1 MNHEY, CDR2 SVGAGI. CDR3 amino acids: CASSYSGTGTYGYTF. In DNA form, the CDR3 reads TGTGCCAGCAGTTACTCCGGGACAGGCACATATGGCTACACCTTC.

This CDR3 reads CASSLGGGTSNEKLFF. Written as DNA, the CDR3 is TGTGCCAGCAGCTTGGGTGGAGGAACCTCTAATGAAAAACTGTTTTTT. The chain has TRBV5-6 and TRBJ1-4; no reliable D call. CDR1 SGHDT and CDR2 YYEEEE come from the germline V gene. This CDR3 comprises 16 residues. V shed 0 bases and J shed 3 bases, with 12 bases lying between them.

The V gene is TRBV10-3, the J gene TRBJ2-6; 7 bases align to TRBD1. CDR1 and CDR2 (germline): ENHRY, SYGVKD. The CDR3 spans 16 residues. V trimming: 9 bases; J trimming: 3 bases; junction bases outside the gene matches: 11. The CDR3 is CAISQGIFFGANVLTF. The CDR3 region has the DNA TGTGCCATTTCACAGGGGATCTTCTTTGGGGCCAACGTCCTGACTTTC.

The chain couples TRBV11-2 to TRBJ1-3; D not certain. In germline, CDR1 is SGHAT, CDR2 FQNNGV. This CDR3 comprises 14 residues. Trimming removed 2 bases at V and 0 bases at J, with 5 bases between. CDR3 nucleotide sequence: TGTGCCAGCAGCTTATTCTCCTCTGGAAACACCATATATTTT. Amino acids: CASSLFSSGNTIYF.

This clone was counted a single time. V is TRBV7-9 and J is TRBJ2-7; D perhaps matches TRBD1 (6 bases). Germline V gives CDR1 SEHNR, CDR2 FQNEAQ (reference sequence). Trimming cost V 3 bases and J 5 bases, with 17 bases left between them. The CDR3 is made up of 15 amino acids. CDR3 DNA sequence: TGTGCCAGCAGCTTTCCCGGCGGTAGGGGGAACGAGCAGTACTTC. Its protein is CASSFPGGRGNEQYF. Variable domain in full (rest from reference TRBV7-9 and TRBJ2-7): DTGVSQNPRHKITKRGQNVTFRCDPISEHNRLYWYRQTLGQGPEFLTYFQNEAQLEKSRLLSDRFSAERPKGSFSTLEIQRTEQGDSAMYLCASSFPGGRGNEQYFGPGTRLTVT.

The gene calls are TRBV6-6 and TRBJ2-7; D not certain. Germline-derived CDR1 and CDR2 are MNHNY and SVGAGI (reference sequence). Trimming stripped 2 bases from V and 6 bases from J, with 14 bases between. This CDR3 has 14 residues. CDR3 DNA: TGTGCCAGCAGTTACCCCCCCACCATTCCCGAGCAGTACTTC. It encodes CASSYPPTIPEQYF.

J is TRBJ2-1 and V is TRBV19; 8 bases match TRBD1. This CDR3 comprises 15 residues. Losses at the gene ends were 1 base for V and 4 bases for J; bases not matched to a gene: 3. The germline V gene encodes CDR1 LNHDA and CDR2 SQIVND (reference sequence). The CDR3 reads CASSIARGLYNEQFF. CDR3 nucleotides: TGTGCCAGTAGTATAGCCAGGGGGCTATACAATGAGCAGTTCTTC.

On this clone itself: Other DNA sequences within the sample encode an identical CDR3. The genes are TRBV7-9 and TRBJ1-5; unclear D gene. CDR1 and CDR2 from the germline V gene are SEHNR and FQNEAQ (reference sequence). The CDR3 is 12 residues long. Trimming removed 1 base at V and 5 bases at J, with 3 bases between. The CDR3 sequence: CASSLDYQPQHF. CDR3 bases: TGTGCCAGCAGCTTAGACTATCAGCCCCAGCATTTT.

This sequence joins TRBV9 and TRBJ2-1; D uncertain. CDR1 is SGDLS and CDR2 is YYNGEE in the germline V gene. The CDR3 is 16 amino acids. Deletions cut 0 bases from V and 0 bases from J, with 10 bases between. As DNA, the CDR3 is TGTGCCAGCAGCGTAGGAGGCCCCAGCTCCTACAATGAGCAGTTCTTC. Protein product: CASSVGGPSSYNEQFF.

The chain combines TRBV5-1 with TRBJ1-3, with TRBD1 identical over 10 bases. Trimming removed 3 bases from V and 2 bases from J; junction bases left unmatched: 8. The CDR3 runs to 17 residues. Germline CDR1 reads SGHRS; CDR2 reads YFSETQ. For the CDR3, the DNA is TGCGCCAGCAGCTCGGCTCTGGGACAGGGGACTGGAAACACCATATATTTT. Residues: CASSSALGQGTGNTIYF.

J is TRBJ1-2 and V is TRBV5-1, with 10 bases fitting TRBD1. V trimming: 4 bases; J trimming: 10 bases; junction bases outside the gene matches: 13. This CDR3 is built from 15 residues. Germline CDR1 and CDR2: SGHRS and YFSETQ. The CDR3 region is CASSLEGQGPDTYTF. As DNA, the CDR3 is TGCGCCAGCAGCCTGGAGGGACAGGGGCCCGACACCTACACCTTC.

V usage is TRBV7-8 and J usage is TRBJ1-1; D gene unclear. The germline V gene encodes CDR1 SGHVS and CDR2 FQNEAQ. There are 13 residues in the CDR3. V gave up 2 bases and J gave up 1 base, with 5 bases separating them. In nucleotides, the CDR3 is TGTGCCAGCAGCTTAAGTAGGAACACTGAAGCTTTCTTT. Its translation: CASSLSRNTEAFF.